This T cell receptor beta chain was observed in a study of T-cell memory formation after mild COVID-19. Study-level results: Clones contracting across day 15 to 85 had a balanced CD4/CD8 profile; later expanding clones leaned CD4+. Second-wave clones with a day 37 peak had unconfirmed SARS-CoV-2 specificity.

For this clonotype: What it recognizes is unknown.

CDR1 is SGHVS, CDR2 FNYEAQ, per germline. Trimming stripped 1 base from V and 8 bases from J, with 6 bases between. CDR3 length equals 13 residues. TCRdb re-analysed the 5' RACE reads in MiXCR, keeping a single row per CDR3 protein. The data show 110,000 to 150,000 distinct CDR3 sequences, with 14% seen just once and around 28% held by the top ten. The sequencing input was PBMCs or a T cell subset sorted from them (not recorded which). This sequence joins TRBV7-6 and TRBJ1-6; D remains ambiguous. This receptor was obtained from an adult woman who had mild COVID-19 (a few samples of this study predate the infection). Cell type and time point are not known. The CDR3 nucleotides read TGTGCCAGCAGCTTAGAGGGCGATTCACCCCTCCACTTT. This sequence encodes CASSLEGDSPLHF.